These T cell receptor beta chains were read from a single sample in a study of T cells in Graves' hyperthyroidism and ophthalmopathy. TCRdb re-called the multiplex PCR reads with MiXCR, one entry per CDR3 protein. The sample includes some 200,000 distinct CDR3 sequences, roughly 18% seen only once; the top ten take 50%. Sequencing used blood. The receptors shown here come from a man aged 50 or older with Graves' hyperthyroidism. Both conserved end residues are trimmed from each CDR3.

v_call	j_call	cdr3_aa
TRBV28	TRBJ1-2	ASSLSIWGHT
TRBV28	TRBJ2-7	ASSSAGTGYHEQY
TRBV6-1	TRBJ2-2	ASSAGSDTGELF
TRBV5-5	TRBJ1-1	ASRRDRDPDTEAF
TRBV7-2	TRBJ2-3	ASSMGLDTDTQY
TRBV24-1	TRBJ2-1	ATSVPGEGNEQF
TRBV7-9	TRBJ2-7	ATRGTGGYEQY
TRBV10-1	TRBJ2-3	ASSDESLAGVTDTQY
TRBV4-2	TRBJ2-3	ASSQENFDTDTQY
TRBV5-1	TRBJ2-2	ASSLDRDSSFTGELF
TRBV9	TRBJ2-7	ASSRGGDVTYEQY
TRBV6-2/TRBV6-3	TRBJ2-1	ASSPGTTPYNEQF
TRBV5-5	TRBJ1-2	ASSLVGDGYT
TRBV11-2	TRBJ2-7	ASSVEVSGEQY
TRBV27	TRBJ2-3	ASTTLGGYTDTQY
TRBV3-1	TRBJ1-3	ASSPEDSPPGNTIY
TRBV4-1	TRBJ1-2	ASRQGSGYT
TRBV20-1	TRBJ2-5	SAREGRRDLETQY
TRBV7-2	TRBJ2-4	ASSFPGTVNIQY
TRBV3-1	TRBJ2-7	ASSAGVRQGRREKQY
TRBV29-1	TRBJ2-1	SVDSGSYNEQF
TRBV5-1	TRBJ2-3	ASSGLAGGDTQY
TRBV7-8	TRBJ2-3	ASSEAWGRGGTQY
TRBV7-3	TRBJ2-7	ASSSHSLGGQY
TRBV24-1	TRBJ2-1	ATTTAGGPGEEQF
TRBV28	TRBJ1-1	ASSLIRAPNTEAF
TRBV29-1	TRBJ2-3	SVVTGYETDTQY
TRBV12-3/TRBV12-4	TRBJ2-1	ASSSGEQF
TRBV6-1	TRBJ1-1	ASRFLRNTEAF
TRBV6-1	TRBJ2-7	ASSQAPGDEQY